Below are 5 T cell receptor beta chains sequenced from a single sample in a study of blood T cell repertoires in COVID-19. Some clones are missing from TCRdb's copy, which holds only in-frame ones; the method was immunoSEQ multiplex PCR. Of 140,000 to 150,000 clones detected, around 80% appear once; the ten largest clones hold around 15%. The sample consisted of peripheral blood. These receptors originate from a human donor with acute or convalescent COVID-19. The donor label of this sample is uncertain.

This sequence joins TRBV10-1 and TRBJ2-7; 8 nucleotides line up with TRBD1. CDR1 and CDR2 (germline): WNHNN, SYGVQD (reference sequence). The CDR3 contains 14 residues. V shed 3 bases and J 5 bases; nucleotides not matched to a gene: 6. The CDR3 bases are TGCGCCAGCAGTGATGGACAGGGCTACGACGAGCAGTACTTC. Protein product: CASSDGQGYDEQYF.

The rearrangement joins TRBV14 to TRBJ1-1, with D possibly matching TRBD1 (5 bases). This CDR3 comprises 12 residues. Germline V gene sequence: CDR1 SGHDN, CDR2 FVKESK. V shed 1 base and J shed 6 bases, with 6 bases lying between them. In DNA form, the CDR3 reads TGTGCCAGCAGCCAAGGGGGGGCTGAAGCTTTCTTT. As protein: CASSQGGAEAFF.

Remarks on this clone: Other DNA sequences from this sample encode an identical CDR3 as well. V usage is TRBV3-1 (or the pseudogene TRBV3-2) and J usage is TRBJ2-3; no clear D. Trimming cost V 0 bases and J 2 bases, with 6 bases left between them. The germline V gene has CDR1 LGHDT and CDR2 YNNKEL (reference sequence). The CDR3 sequence is 14 residues long. The CDR3 spells CASSQDYPTDTQYF. The DNA for the CDR3 is TGTGCCAGCAGCCAAGACTACCCCACAGATACGCAGTATTTT.

The V call is TRBV5-8, the J call TRBJ1-2, with D hard to call. The CDR3 covers 15 residues. Germline CDR1 is SGHTS and CDR2 is YDEGEE. V was clipped by 0 bases and J by 6 bases, with 15 bases between them. CDR3 amino acids: CASSLAPRRSDGYTF. The CDR3 nucleotides read TGTGCCAGCAGCTTGGCCCCCCGAAGATCGGATGGCTACACCTTC.

The V gene is TRBV10-1, the J gene TRBJ1-2; tentatively, D is TRBD1 (5 bases). There are 15 residues in the CDR3. V was cut by 6 bases and J by 4 bases, with 18 bases left in between. The germline gives CDR1 WNHNN, CDR2 SYGVQD (reference sequence). The CDR3 loop is CASRSGTPVLYGYTF. The CDR3 bases are TGCGCCAGCAGATCCGGGACTCCAGTACTCTATGGCTACACCTTC.